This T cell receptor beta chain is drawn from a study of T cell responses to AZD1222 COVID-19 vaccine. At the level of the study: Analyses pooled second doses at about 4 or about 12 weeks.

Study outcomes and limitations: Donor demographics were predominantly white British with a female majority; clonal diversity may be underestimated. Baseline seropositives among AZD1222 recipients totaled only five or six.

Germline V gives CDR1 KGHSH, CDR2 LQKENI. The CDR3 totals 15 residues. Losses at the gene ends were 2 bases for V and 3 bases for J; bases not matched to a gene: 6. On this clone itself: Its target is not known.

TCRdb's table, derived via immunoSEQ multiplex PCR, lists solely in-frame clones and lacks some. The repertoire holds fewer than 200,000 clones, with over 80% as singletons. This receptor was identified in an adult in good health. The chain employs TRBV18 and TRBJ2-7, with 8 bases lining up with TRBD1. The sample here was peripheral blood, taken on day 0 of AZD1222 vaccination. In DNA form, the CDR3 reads TGTGCCAGCTCACCAGGGACAGGAATCGTCTACGAGCAGTACGTC. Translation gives CASSPGTGIVYEQYV.